These T cell receptor beta chains were read from a single sample in a study of T cell clusters in autoimmune cytopenias. TCRdb reprocessed the multiplex PCR reads and stores each CDR3 protein as one record, lacking DNA. Recorded for this sample: approximately 12,000 distinct CDR3 sequences. These same records also appear under a second study, on T cell repertoires in aging, cancer and after chemotherapy.

The sample comprised peripheral blood. The receptors derive from a human donor in good health. The CDR3 runs from the conserved cysteine through the conserved F or W. Some rows have no size entry. The others give once, few or many, or a class for an expanded clone.

j_call,v_call,clone_size,cdr3_aa
TRBJ2-7,TRBV27,medium-sized,CASSALRGEQYF
TRBJ1-2,TRBV28,.,CASSLIPAHRDGYTF
TRBJ2-2,TRBV12-3/TRBV12-4,.,CASWDRVNTGELFF
TRBJ1-4,TRBV7-6,.,CASRGGLNEKLFF
TRBJ1-1,TRBV19,medium-sized,CASSWGRGNTEAFF
TRBJ2-7,TRBV6-2/TRBV6-3,medium-sized,CASSYGGTYEQYF
TRBJ2-3,TRBV7-9,.,CASSLSRTLSTDTQYF
TRBJ1-2,TRBV7-2,.,CASSLAAGPSGYTF
TRBJ2-1,TRBV4-1,.,CASSQVQPNEQFF
TRBJ2-1,TRBV9,.,CASSDGRFYNEQFF
TRBJ2-2,TRBV12-3/TRBV12-4,.,CASSQPGGANTGELFF
TRBJ1-2,TRBV19,medium-sized,CASRTDANYGYTF
TRBJ2-5,TRBV24-1,.,CATSELQWTGKETQYF
TRBJ1-5,TRBV6-1,.,CAIRTGESNQPQHF
TRBJ1-2,TRBV5-4,.,CASTRGQGAQLYYGYTF
TRBJ2-1,TRBV12-3/TRBV12-4,.,CASTFDVNEQFF
TRBJ2-5,TRBV7-9,.,CASSLAVGTQETQYF
TRBJ2-2,TRBV5-6,.,CASRMGNMELFF
TRBJ2-1,TRBV28,.,CASSRVTAYNEQFF
TRBJ1-5,TRBV7-9,.,CASSLQNQPQHF
TRBJ2-5,TRBV6-1,.,CASTNQETQYF
TRBJ1-5,TRBV19,.,CASSRDSNQPQHF
TRBJ2-3,TRBV12-3/TRBV12-4,.,CASSQTGGWVTDTQYF
TRBJ2-3,TRBV15,.,CATGGLSGGADTQYF
TRBJ1-1,TRBV7-9,.,CASSLWGDTEAFF
TRBJ2-1,TRBV20-1,medium-sized,CSAWHGGYNEQFF
TRBJ1-2,TRBV14,.,CASTGSANYGYTF
TRBJ2-3,TRBV11-2,.,CASSLVTGRADTQYF
TRBJ2-1,TRBV12-3/TRBV12-4,.,CASSVVGTSFNEQFF
TRBJ2-2,TRBV6-4,medium-sized,CASSVMGDTGELFF
TRBJ2-3,TRBV6-4,.,CASSETSGTDTQYF
TRBJ2-2,TRBV24-1,.,CATSDFERDTGELFF
TRBJ1-3,TRBV20-1,medium-sized,CSARDVRTLDGTIYF
TRBJ2-3,TRBV9,.,CASSVALAGGASTDTQYF
TRBJ1-5,TRBV19,.,CASSTIRDGRQPQHF
TRBJ2-2,TRBV5-4,.,CASSFPANTGELFF
TRBJ2-7,TRBV19,medium-sized,CASSGRILSEQYF
TRBJ2-1,TRBV6-1,.,CASSRGFNEQFF
TRBJ1-1,TRBV15,.,CATSSRARANTEAFF
TRBJ1-2,TRBV7-9,medium-sized,CATGDYYGYTF
TRBJ2-3,TRBV6-2/TRBV6-3,medium-sized,CASSTRTDTQYF
TRBJ1-1,TRBV5-1,.,CASSSSRGPGTEAFF
TRBJ2-7,TRBV4-3,.,CASSQDRTGSGGRYEQYF
TRBJ2-3,TRBV5-4,.,CASSLGPGTDTQYF
TRBJ1-2,TRBV6-2/TRBV6-3,medium-sized,CASSSTTGGERGYTF
TRBJ2-3,TRBV6-6,.,CASSYASGGWADTQYF
TRBJ2-1,TRBV28,.,CATKTGHRAYNEQFF
TRBJ1-1,TRBV9,.,CASSEVPNTEAFF
TRBJ2-7,TRBV7-6,.,CASSPGTGTHEQYF
TRBJ1-2,TRBV4-1,.,CASSPRDNYGYTF
TRBJ2-3,TRBV7-2,medium-sized,CASSQIAITQYF
TRBJ2-1,TRBV6-2/TRBV6-3,.,CASSYGQGMGNEQFF
TRBJ2-5,TRBV7-2,medium-sized,CASSSVPGLAGSYQETQYF
TRBJ1-2,TRBV6-1,medium-sized,CASSELDRGITF
TRBJ2-1,TRBV7-9,.,CASSQDIGGGYNEQFF
TRBJ2-7,TRBV20-1,medium-sized,CSAVRGLAGSDEQYF
TRBJ2-1,TRBV10-3,.,CASRDMEDNEQFF
TRBJ1-2,TRBV12-3/TRBV12-4,.,CASSQVHNAAGYGYTF
TRBJ2-5,TRBV20-1,.,CSAAGQTYQETQYF